Presented here are 17 T cell receptor beta chains from one specimen sequenced in a study of beta chain features in type 1 diabetes. The study reverse transcribed the entire isolated RNA, so it sequenced expressed TCRB transcripts. The assay was immunoSEQ multiplex PCR, and TCRdb's table has in-frame clones only and misses some. The sample includes 140,000 or so clones, about 10% of them seen just once. The source material was naive CD4+ T cells from blood. These TCRs come from a man aged 18-30 years in good health.

This clone was counted at least ten times. Mismatch with germline at one junction end may stem from a read error. The same CDR3 arises from other DNA sequences in this sample as well. The chain has TRBV5-4 and TRBJ1-4; D might be TRBD1 (5 bases). CDR1 SGHNT and CDR2 YYREEE come from the germline V gene (reference sequence). The CDR3 extends over 15 amino acids. The CDR3 sequence: CASSLLGGTNEKLFF. The CDR3 DNA follows: TGCGCCAGCAGCCTCCTTGGGGGGACTAATGAAAAACTGTTTTTT. Looking up the rest from reference TRBV5-4 and TRBJ1-4 gives the full variable domain: ETGVTQSPTHLIKTRGQQVTLRCSSQSGHNTVSWYQQALGQGPQFIFQYYREEENGRGNFPPRFSGLQFPNYSSELNVNALELDDSALYLCASSLLGGTNEKLFFGSGTQLSVL.

The chain carries TRBV9 and TRBJ2-3; possible D gene TRBD1, 5 bases. The CDR3 is 15 residues long. V was cut by 0 bases and J by 3 bases, with 11 bases left in between. Germline-derived CDR1 and CDR2 are SGDLS and YYNGEE. The CDR3 nucleotides are TGTGCCAGCAGCGTAGAAGGCAGGGAAACAGATACGCAGTATTTT. Its translation: CASSVEGRETDTQYF.

This clone was detected a few times. V and J are TRBV27 and TRBJ1-4; 9 bases match TRBD1. The CDR3 extends over 14 amino acids. Germline V lookup: CDR1 MNHEY, CDR2 SMNVEV (reference sequence). The junction had 8 bases not matched to a gene; V was cut back by 7 bases and J by 8 bases. In DNA, the CDR3 is TGTGCCAGCACCCGGACAGGGGTGCGGGAAAAACTGTTTTTT. Protein product: CASTRTGVREKLFF.

This clone was observed a few times. For the CDR3, the DNA is TGTGCCAGCAGCTTAAGACTAGCGGGGGGGCGGAATGAGCAGTTCTTC. Residues: CASSLRLAGGRNEQFF. The rearrangement joins TRBV7-2 to TRBJ2-1, with 14 bases that match TRBD2. The CDR3 totals 16 residues. CDR1 is SGHTA and CDR2 is FQGNSA in the germline V gene. Germline trimming cut 2 bases from V and 7 bases from J; bases unmatched to any gene: 4.

This clone was counted between two and nine times. This sequence joins TRBV29-1 and TRBJ1-1; TRBD1 agrees at 7 bases. The V segment lost 8 bases and the J segment 6 bases; nucleotides outside the gene matches: 6. The germline gives CDR1 SQVTM, CDR2 ANQGSEA. The CDR3 length is 11 residues. This CDR3 reads CSTHRGAEAFF. CDR3 DNA: TGCAGCACACACAGGGGTGCTGAAGCTTTCTTT.

This clone was counted between two and nine times. The V and J genes are TRBV7-8 and TRBJ1-3; 9 positions match TRBD1. Germline lookup yields CDR1 SGHVS and CDR2 FQNEAQ. CDR3 length: 16 amino acids. The ends lost 1 base at V and 6 bases at J; junction bases unmatched: 7. As DNA, the CDR3 is TGTGCCAGCAGCTTAGGTTGGGACAGGGAGGAAAACACCATATATTTT. Its translation: CASSLGWDREENTIYF.

The chain employs TRBV4-3 and TRBJ1-1, with D tentatively TRBD1 (5 bases). V lost 1 base and J 5 bases, leaving 11 bases between the germline ends. This CDR3 spans 14 amino acids. Germline V gene sequence: CDR1 LGHNA, CDR2 YSLEER. The CDR3 DNA reads TGCGCCAGCAGCCAAGGTAGGGGTGGAACTGAAGCTTTCTTT. Amino acids: CASSQGRGGTEAFF.

The chain has TRBV15 and TRBJ2-5; 9 bases fit TRBD2. V was pared by 1 base and J by 0 bases, with 6 bases of the junction left unmatched. There are 17 residues in the CDR3. CDR1 LNHNV and CDR2 YYDKDF come from the germline V gene (reference sequence). The CDR3 is CATSRGVAGVNQETQYF. The DNA for the CDR3 is TGTGCCACCAGCAGAGGAGTAGCGGGGGTAAACCAAGAGACCCAGTACTTC.

This sequence joins TRBV7-9 and TRBJ2-7, with a tentative D call TRBD2 (7 bases). The ends were cut back, 5 bases at V and 1 base at J, with 18 bases in the middle. Germline V gives CDR1 SEHNR, CDR2 FQNEAQ (reference sequence). The CDR3 has 16 residues. The CDR3 region is CASSPPRGGSSYEQYF. CDR3 bases: TGTGCCAGCAGCCCGCCAAGGGGGGGCTCATCCTACGAGCAGTACTTC.

This rearrangement joins TRBV6-6 to TRBJ2-7; tentatively, D is TRBD1 (6 bases). This CDR3 comprises 15 residues. In germline, CDR1 is MNHNY, CDR2 SVGAGI (reference sequence). The ends were cut back, 6 bases at V and 0 bases at J, with 15 bases in the middle. The DNA for the CDR3 is TGTGCCAGCAGCCCGAGGACAGAGAGCTCCTACGAGCAGTACTTC. This translates into CASSPRTESSYEQYF.

This clone was observed at least ten times. The gene calls are TRBV7-2 and TRBJ1-2; TRBD1 might be the D (5 bases). Germline V gives CDR1 SGHTA, CDR2 FQGNSA. V gave up 5 bases and J gave up 7 bases, with 11 bases separating them. The CDR3 covers 12 residues. The CDR3 coding sequence is TGTGCCAGCAGCCCGTTGGGGGGTGGCTACACCTTC. Encoded protein: CASSPLGGGYTF.

This clone showed up just a few times. The chain carries TRBV19 and TRBJ1-6, with TRBD1 as a possible D gene (6 bases). V lost 7 bases, J lost 9 bases, and 16 bases lay in between. The CDR3 sequence is 14 residues long. Germline CDR1 is LNHDA and CDR2 is SQIVND (reference sequence). CDR3 sequence reads: CASTTVQGGSPLHF. The DNA of the CDR3 is TGTGCCAGTACCACGGTACAGGGCGGTTCACCCCTCCACTTT. Combining the CDR3 with reference TRBV19 and TRBJ1-6 gives the whole variable domain DGGITQSPKYLFRKEGQNVTLSCEQNLNHDAMYWYRQDPGQGLRLIYYSQIVNDFQKGDIAEGYSVSREKKESFPLTVTSAQKNPTAFYLCASTTVQGGSPLHFGNGTRLTVT.

The gene calls are TRBV6-5 and TRBJ1-4, with D uncertain. CDR3 length: 14 amino acids. From germline, CDR1 is MNHEY and CDR2 SVGAGI. V was trimmed by 2 bases and J by 7 bases, leaving 11 bases between them. CDR3 region: CASSYGEGGEKLFF. CDR3 nucleotides: TGTGCCAGCAGTTACGGAGAGGGCGGTGAAAAACTGTTTTTT.

The CDR3 sequence: CASSLDGAGNQPQHF. CDR3 nucleotide sequence: TGTGCCAGCAGTTTAGATGGGGCAGGAAATCAGCCCCAGCATTTT. The J gene is TRBJ1-5, the V gene TRBV6-5, with a possible D match to TRBD1 (5 bases). Germline V gene data show CDR1 as MNHEY and CDR2 as SVGAGI. V dropped 4 bases and J dropped 4 bases, with 14 bases sitting between them. CDR3 length: 15 residues.

The chain links TRBV6-1 to TRBJ1-2; 9 bases map to TRBD1. Unmatched junction bases numbered 3, after V lost 3 bases and J lost 4 bases. The CDR3 length is 14 residues. Germline CDR1 reads MNHNS; CDR2 reads SASEGT. For the CDR3, the DNA is TGTGCCAGCAGTGAGAAACAGGGGGCCTATGGCTACACCTTC. Residues: CASSEKQGAYGYTF.

The chain links TRBV2 to TRBJ1-5; D gene unclear. The V gene lost 7 bases and the J gene lost 0 bases, with 10 bases spanning the gap. Germline V gene data show CDR1 as SNHLY and CDR2 as FYNNEI. There are 14 residues in the CDR3. The chain's CDR3 is CASINSDSNQPQHF. The CDR3 DNA sequence: TGTGCCAGCATCAACAGTGATAGCAATCAGCCCCAGCATTTT.

The gene calls are TRBV30 and TRBJ2-3; 9 nucleotides line up with TRBD2. The CDR3 spans 14 residues. In germline, CDR1 is GTSNPN, CDR2 SVGIG (reference sequence). Losses at the gene ends were 3 bases for V and 2 bases for J; bases not matched to a gene: 3. The CDR3 is CAWRPSGATDTQYF. CDR3 DNA sequence: TGTGCCTGGAGGCCTAGCGGGGCCACAGATACGCAGTATTTT.